This passage covers 11 T cell receptor beta chains from one sample sequenced in a study of cytomegalovirus exposure and HLA in healthy donors. Sequencing used immunoSEQ multiplex PCR; TCRdb keeps in-frame clones, though not all of them. The sample yields around 200,000 clones, around 81% seen once. The sample comprised PBMCs. These receptors were obtained from a woman aged 18-29 years in good health and CMV-seropositive.

This chain joins TRBV2 and TRBJ1-5; perhaps TRBD1 as D (6 bases). V dropped 6 bases and J dropped 2 bases, with 11 bases sitting between them. The CDR3 is made up of 14 amino acids. Looked up from germline, CDR1 is SNHLY and CDR2 is FYNNEI. For the CDR3, the DNA is TGTGCCAGCAGCACTTACAGGGGCAATCAGCCCCAGCATTTT. Translation gives CASSTYRGNQPQHF.

The rearrangement joins TRBV28 to TRBJ1-2, with D possibly being TRBD1 (6 bases). CDR3 length: 15 residues. Trimming pared 6 bases from V and 3 bases from J, leaving 17 bases between. Germline loops: CDR1 MDHEN, CDR2 SYDVKM. CDR3 loop: CASSKLRGTYYGYTF. The CDR3 DNA reads TGTGCCAGCAGCAAACTCAGGGGCACTTACTATGGCTACACCTTC.

The CDR3 loop is CASSELTGSFNSPLHF. The CDR3 DNA follows: TGTGCCAGCAGTGAGTTGACAGGGTCATTCAATTCACCCCTCCACTTT. The J gene is TRBJ1-6, the V gene TRBV2; 7 bases agree with TRBD1. Per germline, CDR1 SNHLY and CDR2 FYNNEI. The V segment lost 3 bases and the J segment 7 bases; nucleotides outside the gene matches: 9. The CDR3 length is 16 residues.

The chain is built from TRBV5-1 and TRBJ2-7, with a weak D call TRBD2 (5 bases). This CDR3 has 15 residues. V lost 0 bases to trimming and J lost 2 bases, with 12 bases between them. The germline V gene encodes CDR1 SGHRS and CDR2 YFSETQ. CDR3 DNA: TGCGCCAGCAGCTTGGACCCCGGGGAACCCTACGAGCAGTACTTC. Protein sequence: CASSLDPGEPYEQYF.

The chain couples TRBV4-1 to TRBJ2-1, with 8 bases aligning to TRBD1. The V and J ends lost 0 bases and 8 bases, in that order; junction bases with no gene match: 12. The CDR3 extends over 17 amino acids. Germline CDR1 MGHRA, CDR2 YSYEKL. CDR3 loop: CASSQDLDRGRSDEQFF. DNA for the CDR3: TGCGCCAGCAGCCAAGATCTCGACAGGGGCAGAAGTGATGAGCAGTTCTTC.

V and J are TRBV2 and TRBJ1-6; 8 bases align to TRBD1. CDR3 length: 14 amino acids. CDR1 is SNHLY and CDR2 is FYNNEI in the germline V gene. V trimming: 6 bases; J trimming: 4 bases; junction bases outside the gene matches: 2. CDR3 protein: CASRGTGYNSPLHF. Here the CDR3 DNA reads TGTGCCAGCAGAGGGACAGGATATAATTCACCCCTCCACTTT.

The chain recombines TRBV19 with TRBJ1-2; D might be TRBD1 (6 bases). The V end lost 7 bases, the J end lost 0 bases, and 21 bases lay between the germline ends. CDR3 length: 17 residues. Germline loops: CDR1 LNHDA, CDR2 SQIVND (reference sequence). The CDR3 spells CASTSGDGNPPNYGYTF. In nucleotides, the CDR3 is TGTGCCAGTACCTCAGGGGACGGTAACCCTCCTAACTATGGCTACACCTTC.

J is TRBJ2-7 and V is TRBV5-4, with TRBD1 identical over 7 bases. V shed 5 bases, J shed 3 bases, and the junction held 5 bases outside the gene matches. Germline V gene data show CDR1 as SGHNT and CDR2 as YYREEE (reference sequence). The CDR3 sequence is 13 residues long. As DNA, the CDR3 is TGTGCCAGCAGAACCCGGGACAGCTACGAGCAGTACTTC. It is translated as CASRTRDSYEQYF.

The table lists this clone with a few counts. The chain is built from TRBV7-9 and TRBJ1-2; D is ambiguous. CDR3 size: 15 residues. Germline V gene lookup returns CDR1 SEHNR and CDR2 FQNEAQ (reference sequence). Trimming removed 7 bases at V and 2 bases at J, with 17 bases between. The CDR3 protein is CASTDYRGSNYGYTF. The DNA of the CDR3 is TGTGCCAGCACCGACTACCGGGGATCGAACTATGGCTACACCTTC.

This sequence joins TRBV5-6 and TRBJ2-1; a possible D gene is TRBD2 (5 bases). Deletions cut 1 base from V and 5 bases from J, with 10 bases between. This CDR3 spans 14 amino acids. The germline V gene encodes CDR1 SGHDT and CDR2 YYEEEE. CDR3 protein: CASSLLTGNNEQFF. The CDR3 DNA reads as TGTGCCAGCAGCTTGTTAACCGGGAACAATGAGCAGTTCTTC. Filled out from reference TRBV5-6 and TRBJ2-1, the complete variable domain reads DAGVTQSPTHLIKTRGQQVTLRCSPKSGHDTVSWYQQALGQGPQFIFQYYEEEERQRGNFPDRFSGHQFPNYSSELNVNALLLGDSALYLCASSLLTGNNEQFFGPGTRLTVL.

The CDR3 DNA sequence: TGTGCCAGCAGCCAAGACTGGCAGGCCCGTAACTATGGCTACACCTTC. Protein sequence: CASSQDWQARNYGYTF. V gene TRBV4-2 combines with J gene TRBJ1-2; D is undetermined. The V end was cut by 0 bases, the J end by 1 base, with 12 bases between. This CDR3 comprises 16 residues. Germline V lookup: CDR1 LGHNA, CDR2 YNFKEQ.